This T cell receptor beta chain was retrieved from a study of vaccination effects on CD4 cells after COVID-19. About the study: Each person got two doses of an mRNA SARS-CoV-2 vaccine, BNT162b2 or mRNA-1273. Study observations and caveats: Infection- and vaccine-induced clones contracted markedly late after vaccination.

In regard to this clone: No antigen is known for it.

Using immunoSEQ multiplex PCR, the repertoire was profiled, and TCRdb retains in-frame clones only, with some absent. The sample contains about 55,000 clones, around 67% of which appear only once. ViraFEST assay sequencing came after antigen-specific CD4+ T cells were expanded with viral peptide pools. Between days 10 and 11 of culture, CD4+ T cells were separated out. Having tested negative for nucleocapsid antibodies, the vaccine recipients showed no prior SARS-CoV-2 infection. They grew under 2.5 million PBMC in each well, adding about 10 IU/ml IL-2 and about 9.9 ug/ml peptides. At days 3 and 7, half of the medium was exchanged for IL-2 medium. V was trimmed by 5 bases and J by 0 bases, leaving 14 bases between them. CDR1 and CDR2 from the germline V gene are SGHAT and FQNNGV. The CDR3 consists of 16 residues.

The chain combines TRBV11-2 with TRBJ2-4; D perhaps matches TRBD1 (5 bases). The sequences come from CD4+ T cells from PBMCs cultured with SARS-CoV-2 spike peptides, collected before COVID-19 vaccination. The source is a human donor who received a COVID-19 vaccine. CDR3 bases: TGTGCCAGCAGCCAAGGACACCCTTTAGCCAAAAACATTCAGTACTTC. Protein product: CASSQGHPLAKNIQYF.